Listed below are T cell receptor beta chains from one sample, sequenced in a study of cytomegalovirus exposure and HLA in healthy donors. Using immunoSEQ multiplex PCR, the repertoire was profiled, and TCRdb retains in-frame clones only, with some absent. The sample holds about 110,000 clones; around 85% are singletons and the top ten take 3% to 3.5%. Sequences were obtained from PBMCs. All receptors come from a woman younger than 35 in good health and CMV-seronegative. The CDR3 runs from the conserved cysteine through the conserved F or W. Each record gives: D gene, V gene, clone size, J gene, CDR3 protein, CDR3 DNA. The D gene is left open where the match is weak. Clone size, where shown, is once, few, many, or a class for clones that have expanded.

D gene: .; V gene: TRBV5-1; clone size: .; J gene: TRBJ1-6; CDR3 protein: CASSLDRVTVNSPLHF; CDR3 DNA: TGCGCCAGCAGCTTGGACAGGGTAACCGTAAATTCACCCCTCCACTTT
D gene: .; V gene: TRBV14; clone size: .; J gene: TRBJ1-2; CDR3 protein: CASSLQGGGYGYTF; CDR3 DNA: TGTGCCAGCAGCCTACAGGGCGGTGGCTATGGCTACACCTTC
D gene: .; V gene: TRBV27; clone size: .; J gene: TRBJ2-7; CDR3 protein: CASSSSHTLHYEQYF; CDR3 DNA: TGTGCCAGCAGTTCTTCCCACACCCTTCACTACGAGCAGTACTTC
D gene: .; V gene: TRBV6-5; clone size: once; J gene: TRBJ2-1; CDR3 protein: CASGLARGSVDEQFF; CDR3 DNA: TGTGCCAGCGGATTGGCTAGGGGGTCGGTAGATGAGCAGTTCTTC
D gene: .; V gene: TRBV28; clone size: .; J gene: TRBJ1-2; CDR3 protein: CASSVRDRSSLPVYGYTF; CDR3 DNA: TGTGCCAGCAGTGTACGCGACAGGAGTTCTCTTCCTGTCTATGGCTACACCTTC
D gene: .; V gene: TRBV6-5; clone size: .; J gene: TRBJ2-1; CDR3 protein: CASSSGQSNEQFF; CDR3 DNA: TGTGCCAGCAGTTCGGGACAAAGCAATGAGCAGTTCTTC
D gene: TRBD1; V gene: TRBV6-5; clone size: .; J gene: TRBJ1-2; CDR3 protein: CASSRGQTPGGTF; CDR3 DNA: TGTGCCAGCAGTCGGGGACAGACCCCAGGAGGGACCTTC
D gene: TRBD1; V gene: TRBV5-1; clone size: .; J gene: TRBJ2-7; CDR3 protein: CASSWGTGWYEQYF; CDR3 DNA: TGCGCCAGCAGCTGGGGGACAGGGTGGTACGAGCAGTACTTC
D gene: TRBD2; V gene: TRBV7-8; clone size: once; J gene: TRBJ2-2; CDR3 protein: CASSLAPSGVTGELFF; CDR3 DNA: TGTGCCAGCAGCTTAGCGCCTAGCGGGGTTACCGGGGAGCTGTTTTTT
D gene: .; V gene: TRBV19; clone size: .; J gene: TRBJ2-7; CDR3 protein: CASSIVSGGGGEQYF; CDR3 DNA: TGTGCCAGTAGTATAGTGAGCGGAGGGGGCGGCGAGCAGTACTTC
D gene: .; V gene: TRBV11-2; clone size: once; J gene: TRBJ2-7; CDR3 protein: CASSLTSGRSYEQYF; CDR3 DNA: TGTGCCAGCAGCTTAACGAGCGGACGATCCTACGAGCAGTACTTC
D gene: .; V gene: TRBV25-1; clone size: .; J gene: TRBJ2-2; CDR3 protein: CASSESPDSNTGELFF; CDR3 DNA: TGTGCCAGCAGTGAATCCCCAGACTCCAACACCGGGGAGCTGTTTTTT
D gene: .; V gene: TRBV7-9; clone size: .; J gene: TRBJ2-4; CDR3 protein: CASSHPHRENIQYF; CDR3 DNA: TGTGCCAGCAGCCACCCCCACAGGGAAAACATTCAGTACTTC
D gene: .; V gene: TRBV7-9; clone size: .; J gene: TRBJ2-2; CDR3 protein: CASSRLGTPGSCFF; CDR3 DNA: .
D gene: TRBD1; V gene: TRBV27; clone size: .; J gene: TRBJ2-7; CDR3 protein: CASIPRVAGTGTYEQYF; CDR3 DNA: TGTGCCAGCATTCCTCGAGTTGCCGGGACAGGTACCTACGAGCAGTACTTC
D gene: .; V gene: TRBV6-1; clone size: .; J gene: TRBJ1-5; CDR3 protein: CASSEARGDPRFYSNQPQHF; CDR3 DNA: TGTGCCAGCAGTGAAGCGCGGGGTGACCCTCGTTTTTATAGCAATCAGCCCCAGCATTTT
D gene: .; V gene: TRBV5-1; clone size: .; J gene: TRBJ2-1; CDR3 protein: CASSLSEYNEQFF; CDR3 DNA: TGCGCCAGCAGCTTATCCGAGTACAATGAGCAGTTCTTC
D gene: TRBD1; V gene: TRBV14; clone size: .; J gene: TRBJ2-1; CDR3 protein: CASSQDWGQGGYNEQFF; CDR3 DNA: TGTGCCAGCAGCCAAGATTGGGGACAGGGTGGGTACAATGAGCAGTTCTTC
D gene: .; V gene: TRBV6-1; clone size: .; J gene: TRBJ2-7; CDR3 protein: CASRRDIRSYEQYF; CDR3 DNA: TGTGCCAGCAGACGGGACATACGGTCCTACGAGCAGTACTTC
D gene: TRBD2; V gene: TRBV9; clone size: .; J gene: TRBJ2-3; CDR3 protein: CASSVAAGGGTDTQYF; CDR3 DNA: TGTGCCAGCAGCGTAGCGGCGGGGGGAGGAACAGATACGCAGTATTTT
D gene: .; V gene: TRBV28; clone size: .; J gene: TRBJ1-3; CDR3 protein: CASSRTGLGNTIYF; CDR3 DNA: TGTGCCAGCAGTCGTACAGGGTTAGGAAACACCATATATTTT
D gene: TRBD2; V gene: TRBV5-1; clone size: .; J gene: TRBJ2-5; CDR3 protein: CASSLAGLAGGQETQYF; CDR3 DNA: TGCGCCAGCAGCTTGGCGGGACTAGCGGGGGGCCAAGAGACCCAGTACTTC
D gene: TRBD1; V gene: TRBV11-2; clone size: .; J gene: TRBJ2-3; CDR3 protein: CASRSRDRDTDTQYF; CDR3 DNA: TGTGCCAGCAGGTCGAGAGACAGGGACACAGATACGCAGTATTTT
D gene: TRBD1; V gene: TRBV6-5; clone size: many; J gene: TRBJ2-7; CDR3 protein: CASRTRDRGSYEQYF; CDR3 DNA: TGTGCCAGCAGAACGAGAGACAGGGGCTCCTACGAGCAGTACTTC
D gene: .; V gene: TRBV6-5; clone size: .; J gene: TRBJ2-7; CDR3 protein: CASSSSGLSSYEQYF; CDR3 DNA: TGTGCCAGCAGTAGTAGCGGCCTAAGCTCCTACGAGCAGTACTTC
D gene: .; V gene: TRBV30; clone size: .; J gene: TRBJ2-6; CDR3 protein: CAWRGLAGAPGANVLTF; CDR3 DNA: TGTGCCTGGAGGGGTTTAGCAGGGGCGCCGGGGGCCAACGTCCTGACTTTC
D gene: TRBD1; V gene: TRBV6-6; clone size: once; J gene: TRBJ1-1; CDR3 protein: CASSLQQGGNTEAFF; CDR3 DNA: TGTGCCAGCAGTCTCCAACAGGGGGGAAACACTGAAGCTTTCTTT
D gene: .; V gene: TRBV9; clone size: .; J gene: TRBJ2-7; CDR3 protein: CASSVGAGSDYEQYF; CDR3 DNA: TGTGCCAGCAGCGTAGGGGCAGGGTCGGACTACGAGCAGTACTTC
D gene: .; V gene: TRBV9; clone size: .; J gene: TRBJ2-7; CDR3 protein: CASSPGPYEQYF; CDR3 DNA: TGTGCCAGCAGCCCCGGTCCCTACGAGCAGTACTTC
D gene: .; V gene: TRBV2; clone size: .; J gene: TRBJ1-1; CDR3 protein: CASSAPGEAFF; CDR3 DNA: TGTGCCAGCAGTGCCCCAGGTGAAGCTTTCTTT
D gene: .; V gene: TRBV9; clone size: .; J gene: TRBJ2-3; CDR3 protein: CASSHPVSTDTQYF; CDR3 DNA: TGTGCCAGCAGCCACCCGGTCAGCACAGATACGCAGTATTTT
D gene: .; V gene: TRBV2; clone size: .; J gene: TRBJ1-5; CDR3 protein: CASSEGGRNQPQHF; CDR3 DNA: TGTGCCAGCAGTGAAGGAGGGCGAAATCAGCCCCAGCATTTT
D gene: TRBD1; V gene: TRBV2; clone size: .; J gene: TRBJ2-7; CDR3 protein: CASKTGQGEFYEQYF; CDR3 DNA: TGTGCCAGCAAAACCGGACAGGGGGAGTTCTACGAGCAGTACTTC